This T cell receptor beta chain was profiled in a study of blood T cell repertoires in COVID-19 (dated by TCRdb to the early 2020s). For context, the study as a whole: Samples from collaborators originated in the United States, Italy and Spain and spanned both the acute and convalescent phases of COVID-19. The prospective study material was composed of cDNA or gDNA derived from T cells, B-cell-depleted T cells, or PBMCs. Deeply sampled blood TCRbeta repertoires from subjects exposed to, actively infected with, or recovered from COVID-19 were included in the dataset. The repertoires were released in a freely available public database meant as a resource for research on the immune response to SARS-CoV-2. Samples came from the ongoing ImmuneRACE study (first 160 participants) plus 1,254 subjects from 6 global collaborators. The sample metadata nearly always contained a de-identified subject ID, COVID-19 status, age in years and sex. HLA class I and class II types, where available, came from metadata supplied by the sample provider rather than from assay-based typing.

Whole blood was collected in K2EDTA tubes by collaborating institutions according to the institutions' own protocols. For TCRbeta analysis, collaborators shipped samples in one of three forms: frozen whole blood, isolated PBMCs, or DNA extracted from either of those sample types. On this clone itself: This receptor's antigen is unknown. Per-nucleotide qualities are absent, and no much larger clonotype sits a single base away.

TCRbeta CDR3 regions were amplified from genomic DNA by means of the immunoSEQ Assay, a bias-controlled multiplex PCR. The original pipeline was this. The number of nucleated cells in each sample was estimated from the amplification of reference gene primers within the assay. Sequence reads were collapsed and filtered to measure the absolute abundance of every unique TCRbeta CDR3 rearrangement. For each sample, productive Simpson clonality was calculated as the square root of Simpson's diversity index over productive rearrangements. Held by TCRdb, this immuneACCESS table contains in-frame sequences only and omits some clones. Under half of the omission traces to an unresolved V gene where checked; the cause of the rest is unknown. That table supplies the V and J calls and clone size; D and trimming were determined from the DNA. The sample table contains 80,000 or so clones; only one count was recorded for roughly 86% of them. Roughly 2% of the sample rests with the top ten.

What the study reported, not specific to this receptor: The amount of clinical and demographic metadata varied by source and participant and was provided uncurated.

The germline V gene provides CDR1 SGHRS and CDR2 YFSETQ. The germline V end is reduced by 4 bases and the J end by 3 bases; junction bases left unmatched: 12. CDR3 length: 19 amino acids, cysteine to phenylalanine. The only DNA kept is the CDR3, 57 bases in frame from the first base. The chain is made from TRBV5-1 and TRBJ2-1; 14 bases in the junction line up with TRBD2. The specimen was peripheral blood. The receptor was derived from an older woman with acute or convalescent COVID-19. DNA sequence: TGCGCCAGCAGCCTAAGGACTAGCGGGGGGTTGTCGGGCTACAATGAGCAGTTCTTC. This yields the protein CASSLRTSGGLSGYNEQFF.